This entry lists 14 T cell receptor beta chains sequenced from one sample in a study of CD8 T cells in ankylosing spondylitis. TCRdb re-called the 5' RACE reads with MiXCR, one entry per CDR3 protein. This table holds more than 200,000 distinct CDR3 sequences, 20% to 30% found once. The sample consisted of blood, either unsorted or a sorted T cell fraction (not recorded which). All receptors come from a male donor with ankylosing spondylitis or in good health (not recorded which).

This clonotype has more than one count but fewer than ten. This chain uses TRBV20-1 with TRBJ2-3; unclear D gene. CDR3 size: 11 residues. Trimming cost V 3 bases and J 8 bases, with 9 bases left between them. Germline-derived CDR1 and CDR2 are DFQATT and SNEGSKA (reference sequence). The CDR3: CSARSGITQYF. The CDR3 DNA follows: TGCAGTGCTAGGTCAGGAATTACGCAGTATTTT.

This clonotype has at least ten counts. The chain recombines TRBV29-1 with TRBJ1-6; a possible D gene is TRBD1 (5 bases). Trimming shortened V by 7 bases and J by 2 bases, and 24 bases separated the two germline ends. The germline gives CDR1 SQVTM, CDR2 ANQGSEA. This CDR3 has 18 residues. CDR3 region: CSGISRGLPVAYNSPLHF. The CDR3 nucleotides read TGCAGCGGCATTTCCCGGGGACTCCCCGTAGCCTATAATTCACCCCTCCACTTT. The entire variable domain, with the rest obtained from reference TRBV29-1 and TRBJ1-6, is as follows: SAVISQKPSRDICQRGTSLTIQCQVDSQVTMMFWYRQQPGQSLTLIATANQGSEATYESGFVIDKFPISRPNLTFSTLTVSNMSPEDSSIYLCSGISRGLPVAYNSPLHFGNGTRLTVT.

There are many counts of this clonotype. The chain is built from TRBV12-3 or TRBV12-4 and TRBJ2-4, with D unclear. Trimming stripped 9 bases from V and 6 bases from J, with 9 bases between. The CDR3 totals 11 residues. The CDR3 DNA follows: TGTGCCAGTTCACAGCTAAACATTCAGTACTTC. Translated: CASSQLNIQYF.

The V gene is TRBV2, the J gene TRBJ2-5; 7 bases match TRBD2. CDR1 is SNHLY, CDR2 FYNNEI, per germline. CDR3 length equals 17 residues. Trimming removed 5 bases from V and 2 bases from J; junction bases left unmatched: 14. CDR3 sequence (DNA): TGTGCCAGCAGTCGGGACTATACCCTTCCCTTTCAAGAGACCCAGTACTTC. As protein: CASSRDYTLPFQETQYF.

This clonotype was found a few times. This chain connects TRBV20-1 to TRBJ1-1; D is unresolved. The CDR3 runs 15 residues. Per germline, CDR1 DFQATT and CDR2 SNEGSKA (reference sequence). The V gene lost 5 bases and the J gene lost 1 base, with 17 bases spanning the gap. CDR3 DNA sequence: TGCAGTGCTCTTCCTGCCGACAAAGCGAACACTGAAGCTTTCTTT. Protein: CSALPADKANTEAFF.

The V call is TRBV19, the J call TRBJ1-2, with a tentative D call TRBD1 (5 bases). The CDR3 has 13 residues. The V and J ends lost 5 bases and 2 bases respectively, with 9 bases between them. From germline, CDR1 is LNHDA and CDR2 SQIVND (reference sequence). The CDR3 DNA sequence: TGTGCCAGTAGTCAACAGGAGAACTATGGCTACACCTTC. Translation gives CASSQQENYGYTF.

This clonotype was counted a single time. This chain links TRBV20-1 with TRBJ1-2; 9 nucleotides match TRBD1. CDR3 size: 17 residues. V shed 3 bases, J shed 1 base, and the junction held 12 bases outside the gene matches. Germline assignment: CDR1 DFQATT and CDR2 SNEGSKA (reference sequence). The CDR3: CSASSPQGAGSNYGYTF. The CDR3 DNA reads TGCAGTGCTAGCTCCCCACAGGGGGCGGGTAGTAACTATGGCTACACCTTC.

This clonotype was found many times. This chain connects TRBV9 to TRBJ1-1, with D unclear. The CDR3 loop spans 13 amino acids. Germline loops: CDR1 SGDLS, CDR2 YYNGEE. Trimming left V 3 bases short and J 3 bases short, with 9 bases between. This chain's CDR3 is CASSARLDTEAFF. The CDR3 DNA reads TGTGCCAGCAGCGCCCGATTGGACACTGAAGCTTTCTTT.

In its sample, this clonotype was seen a few times. This chain joins TRBV25-1 and TRBJ2-7, with D perhaps matching TRBD1 (7 bases). The V end was cut by 5 bases, the J end by 5 bases, with 16 bases between. Germline V CDR1 and CDR2: MGHDK, SYGVNS. The CDR3 length is 14 residues. CDR3 bases: TGTGCCAGCAGTCCCCGGAGGGACAGCCACGAGCAGTACTTC. Translated: CASSPRRDSHEQYF.

This clonotype was seen ten or more times. The chain employs TRBV7-6 and TRBJ1-5; D might be TRBD1 (5 bases). V was pared by 5 bases and J by 4 bases, with 9 bases between. This CDR3 region has 13 residues. The germline CDR1 and CDR2 sequences are SGHVS and FNYEAQ. CDR3 sequence (DNA): TGTGCCAGCAGCCGGGGGGGGAATCAGCCCCAGCATTTT. Translated, it gives CASSRGGNQPQHF.

There are many counts of this clonotype. The chain combines TRBV20-1 with TRBJ2-1; D unclear. V was pared by 0 bases and J by 4 bases, with 10 bases between. CDR1 is DFQATT, CDR2 SNEGSKA, per germline (reference sequence). The CDR3 is 14 amino acids. The CDR3 reads CSARDLAVYNEQFF. The CDR3, as DNA: TGCAGTGCTAGAGATCTGGCAGTTTACAATGAGCAGTTCTTC.

This clonotype came up many times. The chain joins TRBV12-3 or TRBV12-4 to TRBJ2-3; D tentatively reads TRBD1 or TRBD2 (5 bases each). CDR3 length: 14 amino acids. The V gene lost 5 bases and the J gene lost 4 bases, with 13 bases spanning the gap. CDR3 nucleotide sequence: TGTGCCAGCAGTGCCGAACGGGGCGCAGATACGCAGTATTTT. This translates into CASSAERGADTQYF.

This clonotype was picked up many times. CDR3 amino acids: CSASESTDTQYF. In nucleotides, the CDR3 is TGCAGTGCTAGTGAGAGCACAGATACGCAGTATTTT. The chain has TRBV20-1 and TRBJ2-3; D is uncertain. Trimming removed 3 bases from V and 0 bases from J, with 4 bases in between. CDR3 length: 12 amino acids. The germline CDR1 and CDR2 sequences are DFQATT and SNEGSKA (reference sequence).

In this sample, this clonotype turned up a few times. The V gene is TRBV6-1, the J gene TRBJ1-2, with 9 positions matching TRBD1. The junction had 7 bases not matched to a gene; V was cut back by 7 bases and J by 4 bases. There are 14 residues in the CDR3. Germline V gives CDR1 MNHNS, CDR2 SASEGT. The CDR3 DNA reads TGTGCCAGCATGGACAGGGGCAACTCCTATGGCTACACCTTC. Its translation: CASMDRGNSYGYTF.